A selection of T cell receptor beta chains follows, all from one sample in a study of shared T cell receptors in the human thymus. The table came from immunoSEQ multiplex PCR; TCRdb's copy has only in-frame clones and leaves some out. Of hundreds of thousands of clones in the sample, about 95% are singletons; the top ten hold roughly 0.02%. Sequenced sample: thymocytes. The source is a human donor. Each CDR3 is given with its conserved first and last residue. The order of the fields is D gene, V gene, J gene, clone size, CDR3 protein, CDR3 DNA. D genes are given only for firm matches. Expanded clones get a size class; other rows say once, few or many, or leave the size out.

d_gene: NA; v_gene: TRBV29-1; j_gene: TRBJ1-2; abundance: NA; CDR3aa: CSAVLHSNYGYTF; CDR3nt: TGCAGCGCTGTGCTCCACTCTAACTATGGCTACACCTTC
d_gene: NA; v_gene: TRBV5-1; j_gene: TRBJ2-7; abundance: NA; CDR3aa: CASSLARRGGRLTYEQYF; CDR3nt: TGCGCCAGCAGCTTGGCCCGGAGAGGGGGTCGTCTGACCTACGAGCAGTACTTC
d_gene: NA; v_gene: TRBV27; j_gene: TRBJ2-7; abundance: NA; CDR3aa: CASSFPGHPREQYF; CDR3nt: TGTGCCAGCAGTTTCCCCGGTCACCCGAGGGAGCAGTACTTC
d_gene: NA; v_gene: TRBV21-1; j_gene: TRBJ1-2; abundance: NA; CDR3aa: CAGRQGRSNYGYTF; CDR3nt: TGTGCCGGGCGACAGGGGAGGTCGAACTATGGCTACACCTTC
d_gene: NA; v_gene: TRBV25-1; j_gene: TRBJ1-1; abundance: NA; CDR3aa: CASSVGGKRTEAFF; CDR3nt: TGTGCCAGCAGTGTCGGGGGCAAGCGGACTGAAGCTTTCTTT
d_gene: NA; v_gene: TRBV27; j_gene: TRBJ1-5; abundance: NA; CDR3aa: CASSRRGPTMPFSNQPQHF; CDR3nt: TGTGCCAGCAGTCGGCGGGGGCCGACGATGCCCTTTAGCAATCAGCCCCAGCATTTT
d_gene: TRBD1; v_gene: TRBV10-1; j_gene: TRBJ1-2; abundance: NA; CDR3aa: CASSEETFRDSPYGYTF; CDR3nt: TGCGCCAGCAGTGAGGAAACTTTCCGGGACAGTCCCTATGGCTACACCTTC
d_gene: NA; v_gene: TRBV10-3; j_gene: TRBJ2-7; abundance: NA; CDR3aa: CASCPTRGYEQYF; CDR3nt: TGTGCCAGCTGTCCCACAAGGGGTTACGAGCAGTACTTC
d_gene: NA; v_gene: TRBV11-1; j_gene: TRBJ1-3; abundance: NA; CDR3aa: CASSRSPSGNTIYF; CDR3nt: TGTGCCAGCAGTAGGTCACCCTCTGGAAACACCATATATTTT
d_gene: NA; v_gene: TRBV28; j_gene: TRBJ2-3; abundance: NA; CDR3aa: CASSSSPDTQYF; CDR3nt: TGTGCCAGCAGTTCTAGTCCAGATACGCAGTATTTT
d_gene: NA; v_gene: TRBV30; j_gene: TRBJ1-5; abundance: NA; CDR3aa: CASNGGRDNQPQHF; CDR3nt: TGTGCCTCCAATGGGGGTAGGGACAATCAGCCCCAGCATTTT
d_gene: NA; v_gene: TRBV5-1; j_gene: TRBJ2-1; abundance: NA; CDR3aa: CASSFYNEQFF; CDR3nt: TGCGCCAGCAGCTTCTACAATGAGCAGTTCTTC
d_gene: NA; v_gene: TRBV6-5; j_gene: TRBJ2-5; abundance: NA; CDR3aa: CASMDRLAGQETQYF; CDR3nt: TGTGCCAGCATGGACAGGTTAGCGGGACAAGAGACCCAGTACTTC
d_gene: NA; v_gene: TRBV10-2; j_gene: TRBJ1-1; abundance: once; CDR3aa: CASSEEDTGTLEAFF; CDR3nt: TGCGCCAGCAGTGAGGAGGACACAGGGACTCTTGAAGCTTTCTTT
d_gene: NA; v_gene: TRBV28; j_gene: TRBJ1-5; abundance: NA; CDR3aa: CASSLPPEPQHF; CDR3nt: TGTGCCAGCAGTTTACCCCCGGAGCCCCAGCATTTT
d_gene: NA; v_gene: TRBV5-1; j_gene: TRBJ2-2; abundance: once; CDR3aa: CASSLARWGNTGELFF; CDR3nt: TGCGCCAGCTCTTTAGCGAGATGGGGGAACACCGGGGAGCTGTTTTTT
d_gene: NA; v_gene: TRBV9; j_gene: TRBJ2-3; abundance: once; CDR3aa: CASRGASTDTQYF; CDR3nt: TGTGCCAGCAGGGGAGCTAGCACAGATACGCAGTATTTT
d_gene: NA; v_gene: TRBV10-1; j_gene: TRBJ2-1; abundance: NA; CDR3aa: CASGTGQWGNEQFF; CDR3nt: TGCGCCAGCGGAACCGGACAGTGGGGGAATGAGCAGTTCTTC
d_gene: NA; v_gene: TRBV19; j_gene: TRBJ2-7; abundance: once; CDR3aa: CASSPRRDRPYEQYF; CDR3nt: TGTGCCAGTAGTCCTCGCCGAGACCGACCCTACGAGCAGTACTTC
d_gene: NA; v_gene: TRBV9; j_gene: TRBJ2-3; abundance: NA; CDR3aa: CASSVDGASKTQYF; CDR3nt: TGTGCCAGCAGCGTAGACGGAGCCTCCAAAACGCAGTATTTT
d_gene: NA; v_gene: TRBV5-5; j_gene: TRBJ1-2; abundance: once; CDR3aa: CASSGLAPPRREVGGYTF; CDR3nt: TGTGCCAGCAGCGGATTGGCCCCCCCGAGGCGGGAAGTAGGTGGCTACACCTTC
d_gene: TRBD1; v_gene: TRBV27; j_gene: TRBJ2-7; abundance: NA; CDR3aa: CASSLTRDRERHEQYF; CDR3nt: TGTGCCAGCAGTTTGACGAGGGACAGGGAACGCCACGAGCAGTACTTC
d_gene: TRBD1; v_gene: TRBV9; j_gene: TRBJ1-2; abundance: NA; CDR3aa: CASSTRQGAQANYGYTF; CDR3nt: TGTGCCAGCAGCACCCGACAGGGGGCGCAGGCTAACTATGGCTACACCTTC
d_gene: TRBD2; v_gene: TRBV6-1; j_gene: TRBJ2-1; abundance: NA; CDR3aa: CASSEGLAGATSYNEQFF; CDR3nt: TGTGCCAGCAGTGAAGGACTAGCGGGAGCTACCTCCTACAATGAGCAGTTCTTC
d_gene: NA; v_gene: TRBV6-6; j_gene: TRBJ1-1; abundance: NA; CDR3aa: CASNNREPMNTEAFF; CDR3nt: TGTGCCAGCAATAACAGGGAACCGATGAACACTGAAGCTTTCTTT
d_gene: TRBD1; v_gene: TRBV9; j_gene: TRBJ2-1; abundance: NA; CDR3aa: CASSGAGTGGLDNEQFF; CDR3nt: TGTGCCAGCAGCGGGGCCGGGACAGGGGGCTTGGACAATGAGCAGTTCTTC
d_gene: NA; v_gene: TRBV4-2; j_gene: TRBJ2-1; abundance: NA; CDR3aa: CASSQGVHEQFF; CDR3nt: TGTGCCAGCAGCCAAGGGGTGCATGAGCAGTTCTTC
d_gene: TRBD1; v_gene: TRBV7-2; j_gene: TRBJ1-1; abundance: NA; CDR3aa: CASSLRGPMAGGHTEAFF; CDR3nt: TGTGCCAGCAGCTTAAGGGGGCCGATGGCAGGGGGTCACACTGAAGCTTTCTTT
d_gene: NA; v_gene: TRBV7-9; j_gene: TRBJ1-1; abundance: NA; CDR3aa: CASSSGSRTGTEAFF; CDR3nt: TGTGCCAGCAGCTCAGGGAGTCGCACGGGCACTGAAGCTTTCTTT
d_gene: TRBD1; v_gene: TRBV28; j_gene: TRBJ1-3; abundance: NA; CDR3aa: CASTPPGGWTGNTIYF; CDR3nt: TGTGCCAGCACCCCCCCAGGGGGCTGGACTGGAAACACCATATATTTT
d_gene: NA; v_gene: TRBV6-4; j_gene: TRBJ2-4; abundance: once; CDR3aa: CASSTGTGAKNIQYF; CDR3nt: TGTGCCAGCAGTACTGGGACTGGAGCCAAAAACATTCAGTACTTC
d_gene: TRBD2; v_gene: TRBV7-2; j_gene: TRBJ2-1; abundance: NA; CDR3aa: CASSLGGSNEQFF; CDR3nt: TGTGCCAGCAGCTTAGGCGGGAGCAATGAGCAGTTCTTC
d_gene: NA; v_gene: TRBV5-3; j_gene: TRBJ2-3; abundance: NA; CDR3aa: CARSWDSEGTDTQYF; CDR3nt: TGTGCCAGAAGCTGGGACTCCGAGGGGACAGATACGCAGTATTTT
d_gene: NA; v_gene: TRBV6-5; j_gene: TRBJ2-7; abundance: few; CDR3aa: CASSYSGGQYF; CDR3nt: TGTGCCAGCAGTTACTCAGGGGGGCAGTACTTC
d_gene: TRBD2; v_gene: TRBV7-8; j_gene: TRBJ2-1; abundance: NA; CDR3aa: CASSLRPSGRMNEQFF; CDR3nt: TGTGCCAGCAGCTTAAGGCCTAGCGGGAGGATGAATGAGCAGTTCTTC
d_gene: NA; v_gene: TRBV10-3; j_gene: TRBJ1-5; abundance: NA; CDR3aa: CAISESWQGGQPQHF; CDR3nt: TGTGCCATCAGTGAGTCCTGGCAGGGTGGTCAGCCCCAGCATTTT
d_gene: TRBD1; v_gene: TRBV27; j_gene: TRBJ1-3; abundance: NA; CDR3aa: CASSFTGRGRGPSGNTIYF; CDR3nt: TGTGCCAGCAGTTTTACTGGCAGGGGGCGCGGGCCCTCTGGAAACACCATATATTTT
d_gene: NA; v_gene: TRBV27; j_gene: TRBJ2-1; abundance: NA; CDR3aa: CASRLCWDCPYNEQFF; CDR3nt: TGTGCCAGCAGACTATGTTGGGACTGTCCCTACAATGAGCAGTTCTTC
d_gene: TRBD1; v_gene: TRBV19; j_gene: TRBJ1-3; abundance: NA; CDR3aa: CIKKGGGSSGNTIYF; CDR3nt: TGTATTAAAAAAGGGGGCGGATCCTCTGGAAACACCATATATTTT
d_gene: NA; v_gene: TRBV7-2; j_gene: TRBJ1-2; abundance: NA; CDR3aa: CASSTRANYGYTF; CDR3nt: TGTGCCAGCAGCACCCGGGCCAACTATGGCTACACCTTC
d_gene: TRBD2; v_gene: TRBV7-9; j_gene: TRBJ2-1; abundance: NA; CDR3aa: CASSFGRPGRWSYNEQFF; CDR3nt: TGTGCCAGCAGCTTTGGGCGCCCCGGGAGGTGGTCCTACAATGAGCAGTTCTTC
d_gene: TRBD1; v_gene: TRBV2; j_gene: TRBJ2-1; abundance: NA; CDR3aa: CASSGADRVSNEQFF; CDR3nt: TGTGCCAGCAGTGGGGCGGACAGGGTTTCCAATGAGCAGTTCTTC
d_gene: NA; v_gene: TRBV21-1; j_gene: TRBJ2-7; abundance: NA; CDR3aa: CASSVGRGSYEQYF; CDR3nt: NA
d_gene: TRBD1; v_gene: TRBV7-6; j_gene: TRBJ2-7; abundance: NA; CDR3aa: CATAAGTGFHEQYF; CDR3nt: TGTGCCACCGCGGCGGGGACAGGGTTCCACGAGCAGTACTTC
d_gene: NA; v_gene: TRBV6-1; j_gene: TRBJ1-2; abundance: NA; CDR3aa: CASRITVQGSGYTF; CDR3nt: TGTGCCAGCAGGATTACAGTACAGGGCTCTGGCTACACCTTC
d_gene: TRBD2; v_gene: TRBV27; j_gene: TRBJ2-7; abundance: once; CDR3aa: CASSPRGGDYEQYF; CDR3nt: TGTGCCAGCAGTCCCCGTGGGGGGGACTACGAGCAGTACTTC
d_gene: NA; v_gene: TRBV15; j_gene: TRBJ2-3; abundance: once; CDR3aa: CATSRPLRTASTDTQYF; CDR3nt: TGTGCCACCAGCAGACCCTTGCGGACAGCGAGCACAGATACGCAGTATTTT
d_gene: TRBD2; v_gene: TRBV6-1; j_gene: TRBJ2-7; abundance: NA; CDR3aa: CASSELSWASGRPNPYEQYF; CDR3nt: TGTGCCAGCAGTGAACTAAGTTGGGCTAGCGGGAGGCCCAATCCCTACGAGCAGTACTTC
d_gene: TRBD2; v_gene: TRBV30; j_gene: TRBJ2-3; abundance: NA; CDR3aa: CAWSSGSRGGTDTQYF; CDR3nt: TGTGCCTGGAGTTCCGGGTCCCGGGGGGGGACAGATACGCAGTATTTT
d_gene: TRBD1; v_gene: TRBV28; j_gene: TRBJ2-1; abundance: NA; CDR3aa: CASSLIIGPGGEQFF; CDR3nt: TGTGCCAGCAGTTTAATCATAGGACCAGGGGGTGAGCAGTTCTTC
d_gene: TRBD1; v_gene: TRBV10-3; j_gene: TRBJ2-1; abundance: NA; CDR3aa: CAISVRTGECNEQFF; CDR3nt: TGTGCCATCAGTGTCAGGACAGGGGAATGCAATGAGCAGTTCTTC
d_gene: NA; v_gene: TRBV10-3; j_gene: TRBJ1-1; abundance: NA; CDR3aa: CAISAGKTEAFF; CDR3nt: TGTGCCATCAGTGCAGGAAAGACTGAAGCTTTCTTT
d_gene: NA; v_gene: TRBV12-1; j_gene: TRBJ2-1; abundance: NA; CDR3aa: CASSPRTRTYYNEQFF; CDR3nt: TGTGCCAGCAGCCCACGGACTAGAACATACTACAATGAGCAGTTCTTC
d_gene: NA; v_gene: TRBV4-3; j_gene: TRBJ2-7; abundance: NA; CDR3aa: CASSHITGGGQYF; CDR3nt: TGCGCCAGCAGCCACATCACAGGTGGGGGGCAGTACTTC
d_gene: TRBD2; v_gene: TRBV5-1; j_gene: TRBJ2-3; abundance: NA; CDR3aa: CASSLFVGRAGFTDTQYF; CDR3nt: TGCGCCAGCAGCTTGTTTGTGGGTAGAGCGGGATTCACAGATACGCAGTATTTT